Sequencing of this T cell receptor (beta chain) was carried out in a study of blood T cell repertoires in COVID-19. The V gene end was trimmed by 5 bases and the J gene end by 5 bases; junction bases not matched to a gene: 10. The CDR3 is 17 residues long. The V gene's germline CDR1 is MNHEY and CDR2 SVGEGT. TCRdb's table, derived via immunoSEQ multiplex PCR, lists solely in-frame clones and lacks some. The profile shows 150,000 to 200,000 clones, more than 85% of them singletons. Specimen: peripheral blood. The chain links TRBV6-2 or TRBV6-3 to TRBJ1-4; 11 bases fit TRBD1. This TCR was recovered from a woman aged 55-75 years with COVID-19, enrolled during active disease. This chain's CDR3 is CASSTGQGAMVNEKLFF. CDR3 in DNA: TGTGCCAGCAGTACTGGACAGGGGGCTATGGTAAATGAAAAACTGTTTTTT.